The 5 T cell receptor beta chains in this list originate from one sample, sequenced in a study of multiple sclerosis patients with progressive multifocal leukoencephalopathy. Described time point: before natalizumab initiation. TCRdb keeps only in-frame clones here, not all; method: immunoSEQ multiplex PCR. In the table there are around 32,000 clones, 90% to 95% of which are singletons. Sequencing was performed on PBMCs. These receptors were obtained from a man younger than 45 with multiple sclerosis.

This rearrangement joins TRBV19 to TRBJ1-1; 8 bases map to TRBD1. The V segment lost 7 bases and the J segment 4 bases; nucleotides outside the gene matches: 14. Germline CDR1 reads LNHDA; CDR2 reads SQIVND (reference sequence). The CDR3 is 16 residues long. The CDR3 DNA follows: TGTGCCAGTAAGCAGCATGAGGGGCAGGGGGCCACTGAAGCTTTCTTT. This sequence encodes CASKQHEGQGATEAFF.

The V gene is TRBV4-1, the J gene TRBJ2-1; 7 bases match TRBD2. Germline CDR1 MGHRA, CDR2 YSYEKL. V was pared by 1 base and J by 3 bases, with 0 bases of the junction left unmatched. The CDR3 runs 14 residues. The CDR3 DNA reads TGCGCCAGCAGCCAAGCTAGCGGCTACAATGAGCAGTTCTTC. Its translation: CASSQASGYNEQFF.

The rearrangement links TRBV5-6 to TRBJ1-2; 9 nucleotides line up with TRBD1. V gave up 3 bases and J gave up 4 bases; unmatched junction bases: 4. Germline-derived CDR1 and CDR2 are SGHDT and YYEEEE. The CDR3 totals 14 residues. This CDR3 reads CASSWGQGSYGYTF. The CDR3 coding sequence is TGTGCCAGCAGCTGGGGACAGGGCTCCTATGGCTACACCTTC.

The gene calls are TRBV5-6 and TRBJ1-2; D not certain. The CDR3 length is 15 residues. Germline lookup yields CDR1 SGHDT and CDR2 YYEEEE. V was cut by 0 bases and J by 0 bases, with 9 bases left in between. The CDR3 reads CASSLDGNSNYGYTF. The CDR3 nucleotides are TGTGCCAGCAGCTTGGACGGGAATTCTAACTATGGCTACACCTTC. Based on the CDR3 plus reference TRBV5-6 and TRBJ1-2, the full variable domain is DAGVTQSPTHLIKTRGQQVTLRCSPKSGHDTVSWYQQALGQGPQFIFQYYEEEERQRGNFPDRFSGHQFPNYSSELNVNALLLGDSALYLCASSLDGNSNYGYTFGSGTRLTVV.

The V and J genes are TRBV19 and TRBJ2-4, with 8 bases aligning to TRBD2. J gave up 4 bases and V 5 bases, and 13 bases lay outside the gene matches. The V gene's germline CDR1 is LNHDA and CDR2 SQIVND (reference sequence). The CDR3 runs to 17 residues. CDR3 sequence (DNA): TGTGCCAGTAGTCCCGTGAAAGGCGGGAGGTCTAAAAACATTCAGTACTTC. The encoded protein is CASSPVKGGRSKNIQYF.